These T cell receptor beta chains were read from a single sample in a study of blood T cell repertoires in COVID-19. Some clones are missing from TCRdb's copy, which holds only in-frame ones; the method was immunoSEQ multiplex PCR. The sample lists 150,000 to 200,000 clones, about 88% occurring once. Sequencing was done on a sample of peripheral blood. These TCRs come from a man aged 18 to 30 with acute or convalescent COVID-19. Each CDR3 is given with its conserved first and last residue. D genes are given only for firm matches. A clone size is listed for some rows: how often the clone was seen (once, few, many), or a class if it is expanded.

D | J | size | V | DNA | CDR3
TRBD1 | TRBJ2-5 | . | TRBV5-8 | TGTGCCAGCAGCTTGACCCCCGTGGGGACAGGGGGTGTAGAGACCCAGTACTTC | CASSLTPVGTGGVETQYF
. | TRBJ1-5 | . | TRBV9 | TGTGCCAGCAGCTCCGGGACTCTTAGCAATCAGCCCCAGCATTTT | CASSSGTLSNQPQHF
TRBD1 | TRBJ1-1 | . | TRBV6-4 | TGTGCCAGCAGTGTAACAGGGGGGAACACTGAAGCTTTCTTT | CASSVTGGNTEAFF
. | TRBJ2-1 | . | TRBV6-5 | TGTGCCAGCACCCCGGGGATGGTTCAGTTCTTC | CASTPGMVQFF
. | TRBJ2-1 | . | TRBV7-8 | TGTGCCAGCAGCCCGACAGTCTACAATGAGCAGTTCTTC | CASSPTVYNEQFF
. | TRBJ2-7 | . | TRBV9 | TGTGCCAGCAGCGTAGCGGAGGGGTTAACCTACGAGCAGTACTTC | CASSVAEGLTYEQYF
TRBD1 | TRBJ1-3 | . | TRBV28 | TGTGCCGCCCTTCAGGGGGCACCTGGAAACACCATATATTTT | CAALQGAPGNTIYF
. | TRBJ2-4 | . | TRBV3-1/TRBV3-2 | TGTGCCAGCAGCCTTTATTCGACGGGGGAGTTAGGCAAAAACATTCAGTACTTC | CASSLYSTGELGKNIQYF
. | TRBJ2-2 | . | TRBV12-5 | TGTGCTAGTGGCCGGGTTGGGGAGCTGTTTTTT | CASGRVGELFF
. | TRBJ2-5 | . | TRBV30 | TGTGCCTGGAGTTCCCCGGGGACCCAGTACTTC | CAWSSPGTQYF
TRBD2 | TRBJ2-1 | . | TRBV20-1 | TGCAGTGCTAGTAGCGGGGGGGTTAGAAATGAGCAGTTCTTC | CSASSGGVRNEQFF
. | TRBJ1-2 | . | TRBV4-2 | TGTGCCAGCAGCCAAGATTTTGGGGGGGCTGGTGGCTACACCTTC | CASSQDFGGAGGYTF
. | TRBJ1-3 | . | TRBV18 | TGTGCCAGCTCACCGGCACAGGGAATATCTGGAAACACCATATATTTT | CASSPAQGISGNTIYF
TRBD2 | TRBJ2-3 | few | TRBV7-2 | TGTGCCAGCAGCTTAGTACTTGGGCTAGCGGGGGGTTTGGATACGCAGTATTTT | CASSLVLGLAGGLDTQYF
TRBD1 | TRBJ1-5 | few | TRBV19 | TGTGCCAGTAGTATGACAGGGCATCAGCCCCAGCATTTT | CASSMTGHQPQHF
TRBD2 | TRBJ2-3 | . | TRBV18 | TGTGCCAGCTCATCCCTAGCGGGGGATAGCACAGATACGCAGTATTTT | CASSSLAGDSTDTQYF
TRBD1 | TRBJ2-2 | . | TRBV10-1 | TGCGCCAGCCGGACAGGGGGCTCCGGGGAGCTGTTTTTT | CASRTGGSGELFF
. | TRBJ1-4 | . | TRBV2 | TGTGCCAGCAGTGAGACTGGAAATGAAAAACTGTTTTTT | CASSETGNEKLFF
TRBD1 | TRBJ1-1 | . | TRBV5-1 | TGCGCCAGCAGCACGGGACAGCGGAACACTGAAGCTTTCTTT | CASSTGQRNTEAFF
TRBD2 | TRBJ2-1 | . | TRBV15 | TGTGCCACCAGCGGACGAAACCCCAGCGGGAGAGACAATGAGCAGTTCTTC | CATSGRNPSGRDNEQFF
TRBD1 | TRBJ1-1 | . | TRBV30 | TGTGCCTCCGGACAGGGTTCACAAGCTTTCTTT | CASGQGSQAFF
. | TRBJ2-6 | . | TRBV19 | TGTGCCAGTAGTATAGGCGCTGGGGCCAACGTCCTGACTTTC | CASSIGAGANVLTF
. | TRBJ2-1 | . | TRBV5-4 | TGTGCCAGCAGCCCACGGACTACCCCCAATATTGGAGATGAGCAGTTCTTC | CASSPRTTPNIGDEQFF
. | TRBJ2-6 | . | TRBV30 | TGTGCCTGGAGTACGGGGTCTGGGGCCAACGTCCTGACTTTC | CAWSTGSGANVLTF
. | TRBJ1-2 | . | TRBV5-1 | TGCGCCAGCAGCTCAGGTTTCGGCTATGGCTACACCTTC | CASSSGFGYGYTF
TRBD1 | TRBJ2-2 | . | TRBV7-9 | TGTGCCAGCAGAGGACAGGGGGAGAACACCGGGGAGCTGTTTTTT | CASRGQGENTGELFF
. | TRBJ2-1 | . | TRBV2 | TGTGCCAGCAAGGGGGGCGGGGGCAATGAGCAGTTCTTC | CASKGGGGNEQFF
TRBD2 | TRBJ2-7 | . | TRBV5-1 | TGCGCCAGCAGCTTGGAGGGGAGGGCCTACGAGCAGTACTTC | CASSLEGRAYEQYF
TRBD1 | TRBJ2-1 | . | TRBV27 | TGTGCCAGCAGTATCACGGACAGGGAGCAGTTCTTC | CASSITDREQFF
. | TRBJ1-2 | . | TRBV6-5 | TGTGCCAGCAGCATCACTACTAACTATGGCTACACCTTC | CASSITTNYGYTF
. | TRBJ1-1 | . | TRBV28 | TGTGCCAGCAGTCAATTGAACACTGAAGCTTTCTTT | CASSQLNTEAFF
TRBD1 | TRBJ1-4 | . | TRBV4-2 | TGTGCCAGCAGCCCAACAGGGGGCCGCACTAATGAAAAACTGTTTTTT | CASSPTGGRTNEKLFF
TRBD1 | TRBJ1-4 | . | TRBV2 | TGTGCCAGCACCCCGAACAGGGGAGGTTGGTCTAATGAAAAACTGTTTTTT | CASTPNRGGWSNEKLFF
. | TRBJ1-2 | . | TRBV30 | TGTGCCTGGAGTGCCCTAAGAGGCTACACCTTC | CAWSALRGYTF
. | TRBJ1-5 | few | TRBV15 | TGTGCCACAACTCCTGAGGGAAATCAGCCCCAGCATTTT | CATTPEGNQPQHF
TRBD1 | TRBJ1-5 | . | TRBV5-1 | TGCGCCAGCTCCACAGGGGGCAATCAGCCCCAGCATTTT | CASSTGGNQPQHF
TRBD1 | TRBJ2-1 | . | TRBV6-1 | TGTGCCAGCAGTGAGACAGGGTTTTGGCAGTTCTTC | CASSETGFWQFF
. | TRBJ1-1 | . | TRBV19 | TGTGCCAGTAGTCCACTGGGGGGTGAAGCTTTCTTT | CASSPLGGEAFF
TRBD1 | TRBJ1-5 | . | TRBV19 | TGTGCCAGTAGTCCGGGCCAGACAGGGGCCGAAAATCAGCCCCAGCATTTT | CASSPGQTGAENQPQHF
. | TRBJ2-1 | once | TRBV7-8 | TGTGCCAGCAGCTTATCAGCCGCAGGAAGGACACCCAACAATGAGCAGTTCTTC | CASSLSAAGRTPNNEQFF
. | TRBJ2-2 | . | TRBV6-4 | TGTGCCAGCAGTGCCTCTAGTGCCGGGGAGCTGTTTTTT | CASSASSAGELFF
TRBD1 | TRBJ1-2 | . | TRBV30 | TGTGCCTGGAGACCAGCCCGGGACAGGGACGGTGGCTACACCTTC | CAWRPARDRDGGYTF
TRBD1 | TRBJ1-1 | . | TRBV6-6 | TGTGCCAGCAGGGGGGGACAGGGCGGAGGTAACACTGAAGCTTTCTTT | CASRGGQGGGNTEAFF
TRBD2 | TRBJ2-1 | once | TRBV6-6 | TGTGCCAGCAGTTACTCGATAGCGGGGGGCTTTGAGCAGTTCTTC | CASSYSIAGGFEQFF
TRBD1 | TRBJ1-5 | . | TRBV7-8 | TGTGCCAGCAGCTTGGGACAGGGAAATAGCAATCAGCCCCAGCATTTT | CASSLGQGNSNQPQHF
TRBD2 | TRBJ2-3 | . | TRBV13 | TGTGCCAGCAGCTTAGCGACTAGCGGGGGTAGCGCAGATACGCAGTATTTT | CASSLATSGGSADTQYF
. | TRBJ2-3 | . | TRBV3-1/TRBV3-2 | TGTGCCAGCAGCCAAGAATCCGGGGTAGATACGCAGTATTTT | CASSQESGVDTQYF
. | TRBJ2-3 | few | TRBV9 | TGTGCCAGCAGCACTTCGCCGTACCAAGATACGCAGTATTTT | CASSTSPYQDTQYF
TRBD1 | TRBJ2-1 | . | TRBV30 | TGTGCCTGGACCTCGTTGGGGACAGGGAGTAAGTTCTTC | CAWTSLGTGSKFF
. | TRBJ2-5 | once | TRBV25-1 | TGTGCCAGCAGTAGGGAGCCACAAGAGACCCAGTACTTC | CASSREPQETQYF
. | TRBJ1-6 | . | TRBV18 | TGTGCCAGTTCAGGCGAGGGCGCTAATTCACCCCTCCACTTT | CASSGEGANSPLHF
. | TRBJ1-5 | . | TRBV6-4 | TGTGCCAGCAGTGTCCAGGGAGGGCAGCCCCAGCATTTT | CASSVQGGQPQHF
. | TRBJ2-7 | . | TRBV28 | TGTGCCAGCAGCCCCTCCCTGGGGGGATCCTACGAGCAGTACTTC | CASSPSLGGSYEQYF
. | TRBJ2-7 | once | TRBV9 | TGTGCCAGCAGCGTGGCGCCCCGGGACACCCCCTACGAGCAGTACTTC | CASSVAPRDTPYEQYF
TRBD1 | TRBJ1-6 | . | TRBV12-5 | TGTGCTAGTGGTTTGGTACTGGGACAGGGTGATCATAATTCACCCCTCCACTTT | CASGLVLGQGDHNSPLHF
. | TRBJ1-5 | . | TRBV4-1 | TGCGCCAGCAGCCATCCCTCAAAGGGAGTTCAGCCCCAGCATTTT | CASSHPSKGVQPQHF
. | TRBJ2-1 | . | TRBV11-2 | TGTGCCAGCAGCTTAGGACCCGACGGAGGCTCCTACAATGAGCAGTTCTTC | CASSLGPDGGSYNEQFF
. | TRBJ1-6 | once | TRBV5-4 | TGTGCCAGCGGCACGGGAAACTCACCCCTCCACTTT | CASGTGNSPLHF
. | TRBJ2-1 | . | TRBV27 | TGTGCCAGCAGTTTATCACGACTTGAGAGCTCCTACAATGAGCAGTTCTTC | CASSLSRLESSYNEQFF